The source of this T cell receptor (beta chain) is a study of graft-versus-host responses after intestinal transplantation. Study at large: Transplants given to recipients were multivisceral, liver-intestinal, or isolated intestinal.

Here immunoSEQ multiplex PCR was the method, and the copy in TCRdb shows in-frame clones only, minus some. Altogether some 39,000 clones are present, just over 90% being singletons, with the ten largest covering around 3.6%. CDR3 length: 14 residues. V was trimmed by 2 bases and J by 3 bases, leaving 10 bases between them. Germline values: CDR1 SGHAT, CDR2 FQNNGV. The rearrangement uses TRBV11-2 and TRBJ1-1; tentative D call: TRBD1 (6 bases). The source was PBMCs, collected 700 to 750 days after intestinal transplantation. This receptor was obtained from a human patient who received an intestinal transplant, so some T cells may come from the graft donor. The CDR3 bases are TGTGCCAGCAGCTTATACAGGGAAGACACTGAAGCTTTCTTT. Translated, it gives CASSLYREDTEAFF.